This T cell receptor beta chain appears in the sequencing data of a study of shared clonotypes between healthy human individuals. Overall study results and limits: Large sequencing depth failed to make sorted-subset sequencing complete, rarefaction showed. An anticipated effect of sequencing depth on clonotype sharing among donors was recognized. Naive subsets usually exceeded memory subsets in estimated richness.

This clone was observed many times. Its cognate antigen is unknown. Profiled with immunoSEQ multiplex PCR; TCRdb holds only in-frame clones, not every one. Of under 850,000 clones listed, over 90% were seen once; the top ten hold nearly 25%. CD45RO-negative cells were positively selected for CCR7, leaving out terminally differentiated effector memory CD45RA+ cells. In germline, CDR1 is MNHEY, CDR2 SMNVEV (reference sequence). The CDR3 consists of 17 residues. Trimming took 4 bases from V and 1 from J, leaving 18 bases between them. This clonotype was obtained from a man between 25 and 39 years old in good health. V and J are TRBV27 and TRBJ2-3; TRBD1 is a possible D gene (6 bases). Sequenced material: naive CD8+ T cells sorted from blood. The CDR3 sequence: CASSSPLRGAGTDTQYF. The CDR3 DNA follows: TGTGCCAGCAGTTCCCCCCTCAGGGGTGCGGGCACAGATACGCAGTATTTT.